The sequence of this TCR beta chain was determined in a study of blood T cells in healthy people across ages. The wider study: Per two T cells, template switching captured roughly one barcoded beta molecule.

Trimming took 0 bases from V and 7 from J, leaving 13 bases between them. CDR3 length: 15 residues. Germline loops: CDR1 MNHNS, CDR2 SASEGT. Using a J-beta primer mix together with a sample-barcoded 5' primer, a second PCR was run for roughly 6 to 12 cycles. Each CDR3 protein gets one entry after TCRdb re-called the 5' RACE reads with MiXCR. The data contain roughly 700,000 distinct CDR3 sequences, about 25% of them singletons. These data are also associated with another study on T cells of mothers and their children. That work states: The study sampled three healthy Caucasian mothers and their six children.

The TCR was taken from a boy aged 5-17 years in good health. This chain joins TRBV6-1 and TRBJ2-1; D might be TRBD2 (5 bases). Material for sequencing was blood. The CDR3, as DNA: TGTGCCAGCAGTGAAGCCCGGGATACCCGAAATGAGCAGTTCTTC. It encodes CASSEARDTRNEQFF.